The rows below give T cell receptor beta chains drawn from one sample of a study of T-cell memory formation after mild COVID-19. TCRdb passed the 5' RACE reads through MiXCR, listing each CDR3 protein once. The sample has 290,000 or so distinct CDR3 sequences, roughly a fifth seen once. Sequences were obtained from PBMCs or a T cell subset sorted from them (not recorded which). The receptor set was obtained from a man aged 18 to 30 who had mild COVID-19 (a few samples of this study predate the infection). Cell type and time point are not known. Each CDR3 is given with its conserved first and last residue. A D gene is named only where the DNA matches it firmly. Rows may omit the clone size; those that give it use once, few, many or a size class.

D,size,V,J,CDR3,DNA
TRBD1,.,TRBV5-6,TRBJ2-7,CASSLASGQGYEQYF,TGTGCCAGCAGCTTGGCGTCTGGACAGGGGTACGAGCAGTACTTC
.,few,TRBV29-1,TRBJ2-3,CSEGGGTDTQYF,TGCAGCGAGGGGGGCGGCACAGATACGCAGTATTTT
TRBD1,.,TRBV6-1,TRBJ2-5,CASSRDRGRRETQYF,TGTGCCAGCAGCCGGGACAGGGGGCGCCGAGAGACCCAGTACTTC
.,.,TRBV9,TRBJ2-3,CASSVEGAASTQYF,TGTGCCAGCAGCGTAGAAGGGGCCGCATCGACGCAGTATTTT
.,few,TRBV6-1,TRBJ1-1,CASVDTVTGPRTEAFF,TGTGCCAGCGTTGACACAGTGACGGGCCCTCGCACTGAAGCTTTCTTT
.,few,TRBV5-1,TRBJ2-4,CASSLVQGLIQYF,TGCGCCAGCAGCTTGGTCCAGGGCCTCATTCAGTACTTC
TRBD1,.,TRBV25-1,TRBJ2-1,CASSEGQGSYNEQFF,TGTGCCAGCAGTGAAGGACAGGGAAGCTACAATGAGCAGTTCTTC
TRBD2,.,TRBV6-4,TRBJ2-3,CASSDSTSGGPDTQYF,TGTGCCAGCAGTGACTCGACTAGCGGGGGGCCAGATACGCAGTATTTT
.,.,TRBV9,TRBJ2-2,CASSKTGELFF,TGTGCCAGCAGCAAGACCGGGGAGCTGTTTTTT
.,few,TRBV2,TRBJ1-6,CASRRQVTNSPLHF,TGTGCCAGCAGACGACAGGTTACTAATTCACCCCTCCACTTT
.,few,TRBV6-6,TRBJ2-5,CASSTGDIETQYF,TGTGCCAGCAGTACCGGGGACATAGAGACCCAGTACTTC
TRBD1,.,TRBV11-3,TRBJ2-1,CASSFEDREIEQFF,TGTGCCAGCAGCTTCGAGGACAGGGAAATTGAGCAGTTCTTC
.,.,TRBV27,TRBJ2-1,CASSLMGVVSYNEQFF,TGTGCCAGCAGTTTAATGGGGGTTGTGTCCTACAATGAGCAGTTCTTC
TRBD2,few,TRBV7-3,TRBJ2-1,CASSLLTSPYNEQFF,TGTGCCAGCAGCTTATTGACTAGCCCCTACAATGAGCAGTTCTTC
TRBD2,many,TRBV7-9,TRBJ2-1,CASSLASSGEQFF,TGTGCCAGCAGCTTAGCCTCTAGCGGGGAGCAGTTCTTC
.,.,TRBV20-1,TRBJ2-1,CSAGPSGNNEQFF,TGCAGTGCTGGACCCTCAGGGAACAATGAGCAGTTCTTC
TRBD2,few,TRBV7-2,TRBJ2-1,CASSLAVPGLYNEQFF,TGTGCCAGCAGCTTAGCGGTCCCGGGACTATACAATGAGCAGTTCTTC
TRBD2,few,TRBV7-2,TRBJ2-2,CASSQGLAGANTGELFF,TGTGCCAGCAGCCAGGGACTAGCGGGGGCGAACACCGGGGAGCTGTTTTTT
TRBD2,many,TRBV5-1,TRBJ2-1,CASSLEASGGEQFF,TGCGCCAGCAGCTTGGAGGCTAGCGGCGGGGAGCAGTTCTTC
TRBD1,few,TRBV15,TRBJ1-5,CATSRDRGQGNQPQHF,TGTGCCACCAGCAGAGATAGAGGACAGGGAAATCAGCCCCAGCATTTT
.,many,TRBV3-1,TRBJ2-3,CASSQQTGNTQYF,TGTGCCAGCAGCCAACAAACGGGAAATACGCAGTATTTT
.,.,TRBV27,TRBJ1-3,CASRSGEGNTIYF,TGTGCCAGCAGATCGGGGGAGGGAAACACCATATATTTT
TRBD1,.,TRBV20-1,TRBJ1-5,CSARKPGQGNQPQHF,TGCAGTGCTAGAAAACCGGGACAGGGAAATCAGCCCCAGCATTTT
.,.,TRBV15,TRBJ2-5,CATSRDEWDWETQYF,TGTGCCACCAGCAGAGATGAATGGGACTGGGAGACCCAGTACTTC
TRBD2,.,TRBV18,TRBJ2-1,CASSLGERDYNEQFF,TGTGCCAGCTCCCTGGGGGAGCGGGATTACAATGAGCAGTTCTTC
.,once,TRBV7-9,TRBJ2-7,CASSSLTSGKREQYF,TGTGCCAGCAGCTCGCTGACGTCGGGGAAACGCGAGCAGTACTTC
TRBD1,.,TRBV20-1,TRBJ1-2,CSARDSDRGFYGYTF,TGCAGTGCTAGAGATTCAGACAGGGGGTTCTATGGCTACACCTTC
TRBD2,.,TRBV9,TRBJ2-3,CASSVTPGGKTDTQYF,TGTGCCAGCAGCGTAACCCCCGGGGGGAAAACAGATACGCAGTATTTT
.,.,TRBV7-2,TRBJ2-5,CASSPAAGVKTQYF,TGTGCCAGCAGCCCGGCCGCAGGGGTGAAGACCCAGTACTTC
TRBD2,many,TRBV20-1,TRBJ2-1,CSVRTSPSSYNEQFF,TGCAGTGTCAGGACTAGCCCGAGCTCCTACAATGAGCAGTTCTTC
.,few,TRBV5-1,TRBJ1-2,CASSLQDSYGYTF,TGCGCCAGCAGCTTACAGGACAGCTATGGCTACACCTTC
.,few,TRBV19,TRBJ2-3,CASSMGGASTDTQYF,TGTGCCAGTAGTATGGGCGGGGCTAGCACAGATACGCAGTATTTT
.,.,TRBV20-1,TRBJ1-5,CSASRGGPDQPQHF,TGCAGTGCCTCTAGGGGGGGGCCGGATCAGCCCCAGCATTTT
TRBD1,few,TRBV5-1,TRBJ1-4,CASSFGFRDSNEKLFF,TGCGCCAGCAGCTTTGGATTCCGGGACAGTAATGAAAAACTGTTTTTT
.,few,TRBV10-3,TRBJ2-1,CAISQGNEQFF,TGTGCCATCAGTCAGGGGAATGAGCAGTTCTTC
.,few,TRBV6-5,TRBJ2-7,CASSYSEERYEQYF,TGTGCCAGCAGTTACTCCGAAGAGAGGTACGAGCAGTACTTC
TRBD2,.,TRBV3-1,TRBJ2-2,CASSQPGGGLAVTGELFF,TGTGCCAGCAGCCAACCTGGGGGTGGGCTAGCGGTCACCGGGGAGCTGTTTTTT
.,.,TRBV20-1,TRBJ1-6,CSASDHNSPLHF,TGCAGTGCTAGCGACCATAATTCACCCCTCCACTTT
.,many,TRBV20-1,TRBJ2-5,CSARGQHQTQYF,TGCAGTGCTAGAGGCCAGCATCAGACCCAGTACTTC
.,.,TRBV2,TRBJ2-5,CASSHQGSQYF,TGTGCCAGCAGTCATCAGGGATCTCAGTACTTC
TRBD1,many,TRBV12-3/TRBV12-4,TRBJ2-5,CASSHTGGDSKETQYF,TGTGCCAGCAGCCACACAGGGGGCGATTCCAAAGAGACCCAGTACTTC